These 14 T cell receptor beta chains came from one sample sequenced in a study of shared clonotypes between healthy human individuals (TCRdb year 2020). The library was obtained by the immunoSEQ multiplex PCR assay. TCRdb retrieved this table from immuneACCESS and kept in-frame rearrangements only. Not all clones are present; in checked studies, unresolved V genes account for under half, and no reason is known for the remainder. This sample has about 380,000 clones in its table, and around 96% of those were observed once. Jointly, the top ten make up 0.32% of the sample. Sequencing was performed on memory CD8+ T cells sorted from blood. What this sample's cell subset or site label stands for: CD45RO+ cells pooled with CCR7-negative TemRA cells. These TCRs come from a young man in good health.

Remarks on this clone: The identical CDR3 is also encoded by other nucleotide sequences in the sample. This rearrangement joins TRBV5-1 to TRBJ1-2; D is unresolved. The V end lost 0 bases, the J end lost 0 bases, and 6 bases lay between the germline ends. CDR1 and CDR2 from the germline V gene are SGHRS and YFSETQ. The CDR3 contains 14 residues. The CDR3 protein is CASSLAGTNYGYTF. CDR3 nucleotides: TGCGCCAGCAGCTTGGCCGGGACTAACTATGGCTACACCTTC.

The chain uses TRBV27 and TRBJ1-1; D possibly corresponds to TRBD1 (5 bases). In germline, CDR1 is MNHEY, CDR2 SMNVEV (reference sequence). V lost 4 bases, J lost 5 bases, and 11 bases lay in between. The CDR3 consists of 13 residues. The CDR3 DNA is TGTGCCAGCAGTTACGGGGGAATGACTGAAGCTTTCTTT. It yields the protein CASSYGGMTEAFF.

V gene TRBV12-5 combines with J gene TRBJ2-3; 7 bases match TRBD2. Per germline, CDR1 LGHNT and CDR2 FRNRAP. V was clipped by 7 bases and J by 6 bases; unmatched bases: 13. CDR3 length equals 15 residues. CDR3 amino acids: CASALWGGVTDTQYF. The DNA of the CDR3 is TGTGCTAGTGCCCTATGGGGGGGAGTAACGGATACGCAGTATTTT.

The CDR3 sequence is CAWSVTLSRRNTIYF. DNA for the CDR3: TGTGCCTGGAGTGTAACCTTGTCAAGGAGAAACACCATATATTTT. This sequence joins TRBV30 and TRBJ1-3, with unresolved D. The CDR3 is made up of 15 amino acids. Trimming shortened V by 0 bases and J by 5 bases, and 14 bases separated the two germline ends. The germline CDR1 and CDR2 sequences are GTSNPN and SVGIG (reference sequence).

The genes are TRBV5-1 and TRBJ2-5; D not certain. This CDR3 is 13 amino acids long. Looked up from germline, CDR1 is SGHRS and CDR2 is YFSETQ. Trimming took 5 bases from V and 1 from J, leaving 9 bases between them. The CDR3: CASSGGRQETQYF. CDR3 nucleotides: TGCGCCAGCAGTGGTGGGCGCCAAGAGACCCAGTACTTC.

This rearrangement joins TRBV6-5 to TRBJ2-6; TRBD1 is a possible D gene (6 bases). V shed 4 bases and J shed 0 bases, with 10 bases lying between them. Germline loops: CDR1 MNHEY, CDR2 SVGAGI. The CDR3 consists of 16 residues. The CDR3, as DNA: TGTGCCAGCAGTTTCATACAGGGCTCTGGGGCCAACGTCCTGACTTTC. Translation gives CASSFIQGSGANVLTF.

This chain uses TRBV29-1 with TRBJ2-7; 8 nucleotides align to TRBD2. CDR1 and CDR2 (germline): SQVTM, ANQGSEA. The CDR3 is made up of 13 amino acids. V trimming: 6 bases; J trimming: 6 bases; junction bases outside the gene matches: 10. CDR3 sequence (DNA): TGCAGCGTGGGCCCGGGAGGGCCAAGCGAGCAGTACTTC. The encoded protein is CSVGPGGPSEQYF.

The V gene is TRBV7-2, the J gene TRBJ2-5; D possibly corresponds to TRBD2 (5 bases). CDR1 is SGHTA, CDR2 FQGNSA, per germline. The CDR3 extends over 16 amino acids. V lost 4 bases and J lost 7, with 22 bases in between. The CDR3 reads CASSSKRSASRGTQYF. The CDR3 bases are TGTGCCAGCAGCTCCAAGCGGAGCGCCTCCAGAGGGACCCAGTACTTC.

This chain joins TRBV25-1 and TRBJ1-2; D is unclear. V shed 5 bases and J shed 4 bases, with 11 bases lying between them. CDR1 is MGHDK, CDR2 SYGVNS, per germline. The CDR3 is 13 amino acids. This CDR3 reads CASSMRTGYGYTF. In nucleotides, the CDR3 is TGTGCCAGCAGTATGAGGACGGGCTATGGCTACACCTTC.

The chain links TRBV10-3 to TRBJ2-1, with D possibly matching TRBD2 (7 bases). The germline V and J ends were trimmed by 10 bases and 7 bases, with 23 bases remaining between them. The length of the CDR3 is 15 residues. Per the germline V gene, CDR1 is ENHRY and CDR2 is SYGVKD. The CDR3 region has the DNA TGTGCCACCGAACCCATACTAGGGGGAGGGAATGAGCAGTTCTTC. Translated: CATEPILGGGNEQFF.

The J gene is TRBJ1-2, the V gene TRBV9; 8 nucleotides align to TRBD1. V was clipped by 4 bases and J by 3 bases; unmatched bases: 8. Germline CDR1 SGDLS, CDR2 YYNGEE. This CDR3 has 15 amino acids. The CDR3 DNA follows: TGTGCCAGCAGCTTTAGACAGGGGACCGACTATGGCTACACCTTC. It specifies CASSFRQGTDYGYTF.

The chain uses TRBV2 and TRBJ2-7, with TRBD2 matching 12 bases. CDR1 is SNHLY, CDR2 FYNNEI, per germline. J gave up 7 bases and V 6 bases, and 4 bases lay outside the gene matches. The CDR3 has 13 amino acids. This CDR3 reads CASRRGLAGEQYF. The CDR3 coding sequence is TGTGCCAGCAGGAGGGGACTAGCGGGTGAGCAGTACTTC. The variable domain in full, completed from reference TRBV2 and TRBJ2-7, reads EPEVTQTPSHQVTQMGQEVILRCVPISNHLYFYWYRQILGQKVEFLVSFYNNEISEKSEIFDDQFSVERPDGSNFTLKIRSTKLEDSAMYFCASRRGLAGEQYFGPGTRLTVT.

V is TRBV7-3 and J is TRBJ2-2; 7 positions match TRBD2. The trim removed 5 bases at V and 4 bases at J, leaving 7 bases unmatched. CDR3 length: 15 amino acids. Germline assignment: CDR1 SGHTA and CDR2 FQGTGA. The CDR3 region is CASSRRGGTTGELFF. The CDR3 bases are TGTGCCAGCAGCAGGCGGGGAGGGACCACCGGGGAGCTGTTTTTT.

The chain recombines TRBV5-6 with TRBJ2-7; 10 bases are shared with TRBD1. This CDR3 has 15 residues. Looked up from germline, CDR1 is SGHDT and CDR2 is YYEEEE. The trim removed 2 bases at V and 3 bases at J, leaving 5 bases unmatched. This CDR3 is CASSFWDRGNYEQYF. CDR3 coding DNA: TGTGCCAGCAGCTTTTGGGACAGGGGTAACTACGAGCAGTACTTC.